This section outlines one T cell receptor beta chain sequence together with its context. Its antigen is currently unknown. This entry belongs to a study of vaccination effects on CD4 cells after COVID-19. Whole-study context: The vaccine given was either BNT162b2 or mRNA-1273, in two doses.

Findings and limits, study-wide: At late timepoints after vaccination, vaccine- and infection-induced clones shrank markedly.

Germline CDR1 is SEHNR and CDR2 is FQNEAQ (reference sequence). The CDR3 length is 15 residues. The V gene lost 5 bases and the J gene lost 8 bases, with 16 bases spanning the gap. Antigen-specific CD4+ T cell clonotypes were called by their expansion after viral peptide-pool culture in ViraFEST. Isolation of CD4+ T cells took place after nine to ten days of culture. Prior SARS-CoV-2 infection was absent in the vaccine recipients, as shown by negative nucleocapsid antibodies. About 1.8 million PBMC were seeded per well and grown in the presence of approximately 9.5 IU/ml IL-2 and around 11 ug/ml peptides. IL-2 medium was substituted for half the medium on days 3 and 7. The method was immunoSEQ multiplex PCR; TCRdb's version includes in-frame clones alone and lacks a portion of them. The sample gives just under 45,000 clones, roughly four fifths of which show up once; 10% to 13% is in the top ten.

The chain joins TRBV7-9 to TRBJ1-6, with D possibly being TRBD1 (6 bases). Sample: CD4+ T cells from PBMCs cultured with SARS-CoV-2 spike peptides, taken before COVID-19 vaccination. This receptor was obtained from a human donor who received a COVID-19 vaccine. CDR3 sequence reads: CASSPQTGADSPLHF. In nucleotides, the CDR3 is TGTGCCAGCAGCCCGCAGACAGGCGCGGATTCACCCCTCCACTTT.